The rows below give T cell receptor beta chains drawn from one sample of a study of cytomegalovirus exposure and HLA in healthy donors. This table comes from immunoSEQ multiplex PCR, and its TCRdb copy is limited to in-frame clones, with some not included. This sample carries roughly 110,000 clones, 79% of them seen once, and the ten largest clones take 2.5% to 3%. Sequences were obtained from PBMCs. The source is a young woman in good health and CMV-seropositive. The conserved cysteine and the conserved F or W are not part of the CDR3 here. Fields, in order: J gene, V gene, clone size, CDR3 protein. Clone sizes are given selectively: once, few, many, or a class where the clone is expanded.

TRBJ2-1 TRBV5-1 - ASSLAGVRVNEQF
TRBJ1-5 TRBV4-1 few ASSGTSNNQPQH
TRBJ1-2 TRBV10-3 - AISTTGAGAGYT
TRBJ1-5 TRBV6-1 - ASSDLDSFNQPQH
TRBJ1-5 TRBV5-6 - ASSLGDRVGSNQPQH
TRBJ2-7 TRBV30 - AWSVNRAHEQY
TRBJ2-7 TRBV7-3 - ASSTNRDSSYEQY
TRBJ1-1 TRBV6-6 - ASTDTEAF
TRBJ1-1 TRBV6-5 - ASSYQTGGGSEAF
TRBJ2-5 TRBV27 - ASSPDQGETQY
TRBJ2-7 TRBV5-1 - ASSTGTSGYEQY
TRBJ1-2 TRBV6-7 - ASSPGTGLWGYT
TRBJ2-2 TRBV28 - ASSWTSGSGTGELF
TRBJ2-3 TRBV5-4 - ASSPDLAGESDTQY
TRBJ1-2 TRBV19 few ASTVSERGYYGYT
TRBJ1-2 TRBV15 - ATSRDLTANYGYT
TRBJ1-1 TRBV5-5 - ASSTNRQGITEAF
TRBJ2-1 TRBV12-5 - ASGGGAFDEQF
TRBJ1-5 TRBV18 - ASSPNRGNQPQH
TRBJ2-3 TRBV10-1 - ASSVGSGRPY
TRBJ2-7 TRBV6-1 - ASSRGGRSSYEQY
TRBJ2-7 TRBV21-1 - ASTRQGSYEQY
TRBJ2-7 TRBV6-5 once ASRHRQGLGYEQY
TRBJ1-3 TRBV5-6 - ASSPGTHFSVPGNTIY
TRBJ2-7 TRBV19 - ASRAGLAESYEQY
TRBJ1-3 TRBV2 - ASSDTRISGNTIY
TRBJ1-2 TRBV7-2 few ASSSGNYGYT
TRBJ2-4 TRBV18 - ASSPLELGKNIQY
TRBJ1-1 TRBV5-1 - ASSLGGTGPLAF
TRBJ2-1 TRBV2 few ASSVRNNEQF
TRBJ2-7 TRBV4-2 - ASSHPRGTSGYEQY
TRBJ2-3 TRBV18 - ASSLMGPGGFTDTQY
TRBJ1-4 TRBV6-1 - ASRRGNEKLF
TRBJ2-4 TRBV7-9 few ASSTRDFIAKNIQY
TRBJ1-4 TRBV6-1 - ASSAGAAREKLF
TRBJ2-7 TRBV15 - ATSPRAGGSHEQY
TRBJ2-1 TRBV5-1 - ASSLDRYNEQF
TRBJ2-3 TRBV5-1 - ASTLDTGTDTQY
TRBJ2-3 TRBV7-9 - ASSLGSTADTQY
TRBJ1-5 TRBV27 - ASSSPSLNQPQH
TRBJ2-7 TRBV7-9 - ASSLNWRQGGMWEQY
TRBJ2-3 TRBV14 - ASSLPPLADTDTQY
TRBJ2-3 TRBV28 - ASSLGLAGRTDTQY
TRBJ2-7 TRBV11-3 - ASSSTGGSYEQY
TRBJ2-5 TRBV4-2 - ASSQLPTSGVWETQY
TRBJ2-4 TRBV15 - ATSRRTSGKVKNIQY
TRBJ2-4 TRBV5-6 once ASSLEGVENIQY
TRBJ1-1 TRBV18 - ASTRSGDTEAF
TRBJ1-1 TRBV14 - ASSQDRNTEAF
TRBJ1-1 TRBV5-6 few ASSLVVGRVRPEAF
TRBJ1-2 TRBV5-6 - ASSSPDRGRGGYT
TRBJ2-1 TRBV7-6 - ASSLIGNEQF
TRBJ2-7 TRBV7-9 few SSGRQGYEQY